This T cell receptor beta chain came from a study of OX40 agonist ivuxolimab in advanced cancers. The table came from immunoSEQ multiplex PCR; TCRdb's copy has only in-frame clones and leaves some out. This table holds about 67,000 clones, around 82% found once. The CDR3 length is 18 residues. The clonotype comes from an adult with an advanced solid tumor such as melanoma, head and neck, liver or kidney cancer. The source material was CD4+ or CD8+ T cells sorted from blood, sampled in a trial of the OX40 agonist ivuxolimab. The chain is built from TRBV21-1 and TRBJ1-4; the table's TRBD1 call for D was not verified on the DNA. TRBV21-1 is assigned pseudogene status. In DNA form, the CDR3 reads TGTGCCAGCAGCAAAAAACAACATTTGACACGCCCTAATGAAAAACTGTTTTTT. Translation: CASSKKQHLTRPNEKLFF.